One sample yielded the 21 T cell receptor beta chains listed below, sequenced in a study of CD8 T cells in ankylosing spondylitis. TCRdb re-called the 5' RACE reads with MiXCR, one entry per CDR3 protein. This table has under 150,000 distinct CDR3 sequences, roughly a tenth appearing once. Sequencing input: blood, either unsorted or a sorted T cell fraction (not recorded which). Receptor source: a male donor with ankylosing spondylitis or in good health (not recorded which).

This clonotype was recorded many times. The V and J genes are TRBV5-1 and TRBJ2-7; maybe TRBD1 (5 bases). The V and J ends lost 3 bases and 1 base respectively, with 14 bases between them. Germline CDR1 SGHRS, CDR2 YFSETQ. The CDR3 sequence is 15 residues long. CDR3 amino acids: CASSSSGKRSYEQYF. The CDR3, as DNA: TGCGCCAGCAGCTCCTCAGGGAAGCGATCCTACGAGCAGTACTTC. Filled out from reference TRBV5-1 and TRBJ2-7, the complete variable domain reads KAGVTQTPRYLIKTRGQQVTLSCSPISGHRSVSWYQQTPGQGLQFLFEYFSETQRNKGNFPGRFSGRQFSNSRSEMNVSTLELGDSALYLCASSSSGKRSYEQYFGPGTRLTVT.

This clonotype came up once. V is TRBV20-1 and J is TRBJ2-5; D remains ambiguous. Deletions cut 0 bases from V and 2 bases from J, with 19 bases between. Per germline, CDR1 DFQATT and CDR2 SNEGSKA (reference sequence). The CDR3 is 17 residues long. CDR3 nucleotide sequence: TGCAGTGCTAGAGACCCAGCGCGAAATCAATTTCAAGAGACCCAGTACTTC. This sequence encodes CSARDPARNQFQETQYF.

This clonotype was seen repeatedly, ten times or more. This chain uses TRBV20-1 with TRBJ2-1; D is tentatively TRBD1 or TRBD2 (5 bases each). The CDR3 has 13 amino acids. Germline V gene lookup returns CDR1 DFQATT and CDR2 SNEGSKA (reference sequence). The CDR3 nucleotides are TGCAGGGCTGCAGGGAGACGCTACAATGAGCAGTTCTTC. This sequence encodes CRAAGRRYNEQFF.

CDR3 nucleotides: TGTGCCAGCAGCTTAATTACGTCCGGGGAGCTGTTTTTT. This encodes CASSLITSGELFF. The chain combines TRBV7-3 with TRBJ2-2; D not resolved. The germline CDR1 and CDR2 sequences are SGHTA and FQGTGA. Trimming removed 1 base at V and 6 bases at J, with 6 bases between. The CDR3 totals 13 residues.

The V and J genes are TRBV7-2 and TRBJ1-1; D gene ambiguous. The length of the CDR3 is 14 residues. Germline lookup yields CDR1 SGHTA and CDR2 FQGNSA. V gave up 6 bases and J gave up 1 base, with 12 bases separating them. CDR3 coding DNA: TGTGCCAGCAGAGGTCCACCAGCGAACACTGAAGCTTTCTTT. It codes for CASRGPPANTEAFF.

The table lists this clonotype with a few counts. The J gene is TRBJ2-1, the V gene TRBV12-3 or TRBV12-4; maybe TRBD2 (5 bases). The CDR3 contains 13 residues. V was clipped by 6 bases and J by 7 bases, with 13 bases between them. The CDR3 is CASRRGAANEQFF. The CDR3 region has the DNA TGTGCCAGCAGACGCGGAGCGGCAAATGAGCAGTTCTTC.

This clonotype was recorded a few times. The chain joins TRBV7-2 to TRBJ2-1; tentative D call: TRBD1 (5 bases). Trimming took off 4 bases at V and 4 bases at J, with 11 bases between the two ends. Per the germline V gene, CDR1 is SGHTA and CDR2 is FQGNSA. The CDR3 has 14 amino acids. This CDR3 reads CASSWGRIYNEQFF. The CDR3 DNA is TGTGCCAGCAGCTGGGGCAGAATATACAATGAGCAGTTCTTC.

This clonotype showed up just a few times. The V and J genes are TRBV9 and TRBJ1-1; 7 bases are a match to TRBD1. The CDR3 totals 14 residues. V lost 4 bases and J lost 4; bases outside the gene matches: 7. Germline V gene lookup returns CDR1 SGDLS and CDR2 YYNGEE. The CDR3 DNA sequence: TGTGCCAGCAGCCCACGACAGGGTACCACTGAAGCTTTCTTT. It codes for CASSPRQGTTEAFF.

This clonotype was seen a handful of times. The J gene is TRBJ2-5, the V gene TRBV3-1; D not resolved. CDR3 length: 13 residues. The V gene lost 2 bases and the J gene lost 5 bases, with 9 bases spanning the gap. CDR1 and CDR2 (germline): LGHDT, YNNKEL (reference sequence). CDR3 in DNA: TGTGCCAGCAGCCAAACCCGGCTGGAGACCCAGTACTTC. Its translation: CASSQTRLETQYF.

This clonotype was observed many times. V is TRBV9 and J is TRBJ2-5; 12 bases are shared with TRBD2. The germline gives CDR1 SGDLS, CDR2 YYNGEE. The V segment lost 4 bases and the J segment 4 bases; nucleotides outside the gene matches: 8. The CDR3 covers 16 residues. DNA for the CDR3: TGTGCCAGCAGCCAAACTAGCGGGAGGTTGGGAGAGACCCAGTACTTC. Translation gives CASSQTSGRLGETQYF.

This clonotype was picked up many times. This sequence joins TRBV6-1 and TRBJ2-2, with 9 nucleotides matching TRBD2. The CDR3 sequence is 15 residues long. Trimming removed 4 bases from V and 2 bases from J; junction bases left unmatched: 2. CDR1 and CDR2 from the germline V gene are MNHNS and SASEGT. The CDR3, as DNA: TGTGCCAGCAGTGCGACTAGCGGAAACACCGGGGAGCTGTTTTTT. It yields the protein CASSATSGNTGELFF.

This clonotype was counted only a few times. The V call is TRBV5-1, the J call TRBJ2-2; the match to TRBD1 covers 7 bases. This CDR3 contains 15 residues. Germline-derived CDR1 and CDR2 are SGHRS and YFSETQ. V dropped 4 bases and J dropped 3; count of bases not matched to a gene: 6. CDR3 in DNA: TGCGCCAGCAGCCCCCGGGACAGCTACACCGGGGAGCTGTTTTTT. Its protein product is CASSPRDSYTGELFF.

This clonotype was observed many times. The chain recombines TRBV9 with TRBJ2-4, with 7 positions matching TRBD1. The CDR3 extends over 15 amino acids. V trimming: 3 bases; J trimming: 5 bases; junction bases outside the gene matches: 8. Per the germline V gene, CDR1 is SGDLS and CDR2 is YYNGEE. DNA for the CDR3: TGTGCCAGCAGCGCGCTAGACAGGGCGGAAAACATTCAGTACTTC. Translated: CASSALDRAENIQYF. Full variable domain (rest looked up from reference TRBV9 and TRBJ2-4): DSGVTQTPKHLITATGQRVTLRCSPRSGDLSVYWYQQSLDQGLQFLIQYYNGEERAKGNILERFSAQQFPDLHSELNLSSLELGDSALYFCASSALDRAENIQYFGAGTRLSVL.

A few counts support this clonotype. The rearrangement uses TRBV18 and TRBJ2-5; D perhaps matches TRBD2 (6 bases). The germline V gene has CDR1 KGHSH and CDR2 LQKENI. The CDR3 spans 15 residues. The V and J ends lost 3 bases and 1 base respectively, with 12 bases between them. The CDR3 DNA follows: TGTGCCAGCTCACCCAGTGGGAGGATCCAAGAGACCCAGTACTTC. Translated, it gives CASSPSGRIQETQYF.

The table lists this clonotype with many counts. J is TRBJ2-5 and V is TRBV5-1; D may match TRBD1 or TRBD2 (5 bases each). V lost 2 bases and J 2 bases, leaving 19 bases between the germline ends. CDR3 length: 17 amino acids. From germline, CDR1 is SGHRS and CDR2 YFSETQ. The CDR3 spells CASSFGPSGHVQETQYF. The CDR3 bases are TGCGCCAGCAGCTTCGGACCATCGGGGCACGTTCAAGAGACCCAGTACTTC. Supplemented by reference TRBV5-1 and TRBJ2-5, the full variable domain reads KAGVTQTPRYLIKTRGQQVTLSCSPISGHRSVSWYQQTPGQGLQFLFEYFSETQRNKGNFPGRFSGRQFSNSRSEMNVSTLELGDSALYLCASSFGPSGHVQETQYFGPGTRLLVL.

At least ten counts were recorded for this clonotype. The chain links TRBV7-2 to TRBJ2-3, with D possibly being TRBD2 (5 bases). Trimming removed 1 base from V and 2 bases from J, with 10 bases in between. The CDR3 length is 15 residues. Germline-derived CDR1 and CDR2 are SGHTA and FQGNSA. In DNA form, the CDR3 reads TGTGCCAGCAGCTTAGTAGCGAGTCACACAGATACGCAGTATTTT. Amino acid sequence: CASSLVASHTDTQYF.

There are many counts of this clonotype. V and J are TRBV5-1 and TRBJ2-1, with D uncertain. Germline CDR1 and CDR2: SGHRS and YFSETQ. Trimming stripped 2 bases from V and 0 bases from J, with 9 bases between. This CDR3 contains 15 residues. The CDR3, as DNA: TGCGCCAGCAGCTTTATTACGAGCTCCTACAATGAGCAGTTCTTC. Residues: CASSFITSSYNEQFF.

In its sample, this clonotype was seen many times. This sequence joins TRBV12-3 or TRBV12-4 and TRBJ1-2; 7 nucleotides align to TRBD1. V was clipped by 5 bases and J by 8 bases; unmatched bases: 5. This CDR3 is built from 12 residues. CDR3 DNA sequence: TGTGCCAGCAGTCAGGGGGGGCGCGGCTACACCTTC. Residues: CASSQGGRGYTF.

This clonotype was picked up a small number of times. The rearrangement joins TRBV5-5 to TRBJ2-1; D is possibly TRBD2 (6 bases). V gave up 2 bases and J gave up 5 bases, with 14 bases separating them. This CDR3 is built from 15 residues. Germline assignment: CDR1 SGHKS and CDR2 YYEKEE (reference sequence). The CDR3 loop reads CASSLGGFGDNEQFF. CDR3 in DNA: TGTGCCAGCAGCTTAGGAGGGTTTGGTGACAATGAGCAGTTCTTC.

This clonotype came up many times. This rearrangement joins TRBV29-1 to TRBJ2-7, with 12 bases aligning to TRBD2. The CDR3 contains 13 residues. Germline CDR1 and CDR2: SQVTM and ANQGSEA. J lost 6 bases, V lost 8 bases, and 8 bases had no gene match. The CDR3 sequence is CSIRLAGDGEQYF. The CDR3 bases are TGCAGCATCCGACTAGCGGGAGACGGCGAGCAGTACTTC.

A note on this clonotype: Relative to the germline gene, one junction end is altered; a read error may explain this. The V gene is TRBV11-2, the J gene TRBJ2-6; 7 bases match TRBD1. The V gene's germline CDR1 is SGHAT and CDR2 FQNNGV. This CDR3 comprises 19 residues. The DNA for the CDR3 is TGTGCCAGCAGCCTGACGGACAGGTTTCGCCTCTCTGGGGCCAACGTCCAGACTTTC. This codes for CASSLTDRFRLSGANVQTF.